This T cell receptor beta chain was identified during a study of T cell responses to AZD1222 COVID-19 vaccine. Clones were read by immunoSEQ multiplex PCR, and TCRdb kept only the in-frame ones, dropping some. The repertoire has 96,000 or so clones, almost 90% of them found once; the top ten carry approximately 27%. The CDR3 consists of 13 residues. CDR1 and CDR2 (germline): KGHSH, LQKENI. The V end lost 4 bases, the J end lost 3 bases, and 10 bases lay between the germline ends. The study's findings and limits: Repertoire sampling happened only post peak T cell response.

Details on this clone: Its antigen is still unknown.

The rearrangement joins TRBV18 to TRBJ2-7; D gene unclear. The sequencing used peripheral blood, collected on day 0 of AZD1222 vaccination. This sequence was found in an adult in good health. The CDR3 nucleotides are TGTGCCAGCTCACTTTCTACTGACTACGAGCAGTACTTC. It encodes CASSLSTDYEQYF.